The next 25 T cell receptor beta chains were all read from a single sample in a study of blood T cells in healthy people across ages. The authors ran a second PCR of about 7 to 12 cycles using a sample-barcoded 5' primer and a J-beta primer mix. TCRdb redid the calling of the 5' RACE reads with MiXCR, one entry per CDR3 protein. The sample lists about 720,000 distinct CDR3 sequences, approximately 25% occurring once. These sequences were also reported in another study, on T cells of mothers and their children.

The sequencing input was blood. These receptors came from a boy younger than 18 in good health.

The chain couples TRBV29-1 to TRBJ2-3, with D uncertain. There are 13 residues in the CDR3. The germline V gene encodes CDR1 SQVTM and CDR2 ANQGSEA. V was shortened by 3 bases and J by 4 bases, with 11 bases between the two germline ends. CDR3 nucleotides: TGCAGCGTTGATAAGCCTGAAGCAGATACGCAGTATTTT. Translated: CSVDKPEADTQYF.

The rearrangement links TRBV7-2 to TRBJ2-7; tentative D call: TRBD2 (8 bases). V was pared by 6 bases and J by 7 bases, with 19 bases between. Germline V gene data show CDR1 as SGHTA and CDR2 as FQGNSA. CDR3 length: 14 amino acids. In nucleotides, the CDR3 is TGTGCCAGCAGTCCCGGGAGGGGGCTAGGGGAGCAGTACTTC. This codes for CASSPGRGLGEQYF.

The chain recombines TRBV29-1 with TRBJ2-7; 8 bases line up with TRBD2. The J call may not be correct, given that the DNA end is closer to TRBJ2-1. The germline CDR1 and CDR2 sequences are SQVTM and ANQGSEA. The length of the CDR3 is 13 residues. CDR3 protein: CSVLAGGYNEQFF. DNA of the CDR3: TGCAGCGTCCTTGCGGGGGGATACAATGAGCAGTTCTTC.

This chain uses TRBV7-9 with TRBJ2-3; 9 bases align to TRBD2. The CDR3 spans 16 residues. V trimming: 2 bases; J trimming: 2 bases; junction bases outside the gene matches: 5. Germline values: CDR1 SEHNR, CDR2 FQNEAQ (reference sequence). In nucleotides, the CDR3 is TGTGCCAGCAGCTTACTCCTAGCGGGACCCACAGATACGCAGTATTTT. Translation: CASSLLLAGPTDTQYF.

This clonotype was detected only a few times. CDR3 sequence: CSVVPGILSYEQYF. The CDR3, as DNA: TGCAGCGTTGTCCCCGGGATCCTCTCCTACGAGCAGTACTTC. The chain employs TRBV29-1 and TRBJ2-7, with D maybe TRBD2 (5 bases). Trimming took 4 bases from V and 0 from J, leaving 13 bases between them. Per the germline V gene, CDR1 is SQVTM and CDR2 is ANQGSEA. There are 14 residues in the CDR3.

This clonotype was observed a few times. V and J are TRBV28 and TRBJ2-3; D uncertain. V was cut by 7 bases and J by 4 bases, with 18 bases left in between. The germline V gene has CDR1 MDHEN and CDR2 SYDVKM. CDR3 size: 15 residues. The CDR3 sequence: CASNPLTPGADTQYF. In DNA form, the CDR3 reads TGTGCCAGCAACCCATTGACTCCGGGCGCAGATACGCAGTATTTT.

This clonotype turned up a few times. The chain is built from TRBV18 and TRBJ2-5, with a possible D match to TRBD1 (5 bases). Trimming shortened V by 3 bases and J by 0 bases, and 14 bases separated the two germline ends. The V gene's germline CDR1 is KGHSH and CDR2 LQKENI. The CDR3 is made up of 16 amino acids. CDR3 nucleotides: TGTGCCAGCTCACCGATGACAGCCGCGTACCAAGAGACCCAGTACTTC. It yields the protein CASSPMTAAYQETQYF.

The CDR3 is CASSLAMNEKLFF. CDR3 bases: TGTGCCAGCAGCTTGGCCATGAATGAAAAACTGTTTTTT. The chain is built from TRBV5-4 and TRBJ1-4; no firm D call. CDR1 and CDR2 (germline): SGHNT, YYREEE (reference sequence). Deletions cut 0 bases from V and 5 bases from J, with 5 bases between. The CDR3 is 13 residues long. Combining the CDR3 with reference TRBV5-4 and TRBJ1-4 gives the whole variable domain ETGVTQSPTHLIKTRGQQVTLRCSSQSGHNTVSWYQQALGQGPQFIFQYYREEENGRGNFPPRFSGLQFPNYSSELNVNALELDDSALYLCASSLAMNEKLFFGSGTQLSVL.

The rearrangement joins TRBV6-5 to TRBJ2-5; 7 bases fit TRBD2. After removal of 2 bases from V and 2 bases from J, the junction contained 11 bases not matched to a gene. The CDR3 is 17 residues long. Per the germline V gene, CDR1 is MNHEY and CDR2 is SVGAGI. The CDR3 DNA reads TGTGCCAGCAGTTACCCGGGGGGAGGGCTACAACAAGAGACCCAGTACTTC. It codes for CASSYPGGGLQQETQYF.

This clonotype was seen a few times. The chain has TRBV29-1 and TRBJ1-5; D is possibly TRBD1 (5 bases). The CDR3 is 13 residues long. Germline V gives CDR1 SQVTM, CDR2 ANQGSEA. Trimming left V 3 bases short and J 2 bases short, with 8 bases between. The CDR3 DNA is TGCAGCGTTGAGGGGCAGGGCAATCAGCCCCAGCATTTT. Residues: CSVEGQGNQPQHF. Using reference TRBV29-1 and TRBJ1-5 for the parts outside the CDR3, the full variable domain is SAVISQKPSRDICQRGTSLTIQCQVDSQVTMMFWYRQQPGQSLTLIATANQGSEATYESGFVIDKFPISRPNLTFSTLTVSNMSPEDSSIYLCSVEGQGNQPQHFGDGTRLSIL.

This clonotype came up many times. The chain is built from TRBV5-6 and TRBJ2-1, with D unclear. This CDR3 is built from 16 residues. Germline V CDR1 and CDR2: SGHDT, YYEEEE. V gave up 4 bases and J gave up 5 bases, with 19 bases separating them. Written as DNA, the CDR3 is TGTGCCAGCAGCCAAGCTGGGCTTGGTTTCAACAATGAGCAGTTCTTC. Its translation is CASSQAGLGFNNEQFF.

The rearrangement uses TRBV28 and TRBJ2-5; 9 bases align to TRBD2. V lost 3 bases to trimming and J lost 2 bases; unmatched junction nucleotides: 4. CDR3 length: 15 amino acids. Germline-derived CDR1 and CDR2 are MDHEN and SYDVKM. The CDR3 reads CASSLGSGGQETQYF. As DNA, the CDR3 is TGTGCCAGCAGTTTGGGTAGCGGGGGACAAGAGACCCAGTACTTC.

This clonotype showed up just once. The V and J genes are TRBV13 and TRBJ2-4; no firm D call. Germline V gene sequence: CDR1 PRHDT, CDR2 FYEKMQ (reference sequence). This CDR3 spans 18 amino acids. The V and J ends lost 0 bases and 0 bases respectively, with 15 bases between them. The CDR3 is CASSLGPANQLAKNIQYF. The CDR3 coding sequence is TGTGCCAGCAGCTTAGGACCCGCGAACCAACTAGCCAAAAACATTCAGTACTTC.

This clonotype was observed a few times. This chain uses TRBV7-9 with TRBJ2-5; D gene ambiguous. The DNA end lines up better with TRBJ2-7; the J call may be wrong. This CDR3 is 14 amino acids long. Germline V lookup: CDR1 SEHNR, CDR2 FQNEAQ (reference sequence). The CDR3 protein is CASSLTGIANEQYF. CDR3 DNA sequence: TGTGCCAGCAGCTTAACTGGGATTGCGAACGAGCAGTACTTC.

The J gene is TRBJ2-7, the V gene TRBV27, with TRBD1 identical over 7 bases. Germline V gene lookup returns CDR1 MNHEY and CDR2 SMNVEV (reference sequence). This CDR3 comprises 15 residues. V shed 6 bases, J shed 7 bases, and the junction held 15 bases outside the gene matches. The CDR3 loop is CASSLSRDRAAEQYF. CDR3 nucleotide sequence: TGTGCCAGCAGCTTAAGCCGGGACAGAGCTGCGGAGCAGTACTTC.

Comments on this clonotype: Germline is not matched at one junction end, which may reflect a read error. The V gene is TRBV7-2, the J gene TRBJ2-5; D is uncertain. Germline lookup yields CDR1 SGHTA and CDR2 FQGNSA. This CDR3 has 16 amino acids. The CDR3 protein is CASSLDLSWRMETQHF. DNA for the CDR3: TGTGCCAGCAGCTTAGACCTCTCGTGGCGTATGGAGACCCAGCACTTC.

There are a few counts of this clonotype. The chain recombines TRBV10-3 with TRBJ2-5; possibly TRBD1 or TRBD2 for D (5 bases each). The J call could be wrong; TRBJ2-7 is a better fit for the DNA end. The germline gives CDR1 ENHRY, CDR2 SYGVKD. The CDR3 runs to 15 residues. The DNA for the CDR3 is TGTGCCATCAGTGAAACGGGGACCGCGACCTACGAGCAGTACTTC. It codes for CAISETGTATYEQYF.

V is TRBV5-1 and J is TRBJ2-4, with 7 bases that match TRBD2. Germline V gives CDR1 SGHRS, CDR2 YFSETQ. The CDR3 consists of 14 residues. Trimming removed 1 base from V and 5 bases from J; junction bases left unmatched: 3. The CDR3 nucleotides read TGCGCCAGCAGCTTGATGGGGGGGGAAAACATTCAGTACTTC. This encodes CASSLMGGENIQYF.

V usage is TRBV3-1 and J usage is TRBJ2-3; D not resolved. Germline V lookup: CDR1 LGHDT, CDR2 YNNKEL (reference sequence). CDR3 length: 15 amino acids. V shed 0 bases and J shed 2 bases, with 9 bases lying between them. CDR3 in amino acids: CASSQDNPSTDTQYF. For the CDR3, the DNA is TGTGCCAGCAGCCAAGACAACCCTTCCACAGATACGCAGTATTTT.

This clonotype turned up a few times. V usage is TRBV5-1 and J usage is TRBJ1-1; unclear D gene. This CDR3 spans 14 amino acids. The germline V gene has CDR1 SGHRS and CDR2 YFSETQ. Trimming shortened V by 0 bases and J by 0 bases, and 6 bases separated the two germline ends. In DNA, the CDR3 is TGCGCCAGCAGCTTGGATTTTGTGAACACTGAAGCTTTCTTT. Its translation is CASSLDFVNTEAFF.

This rearrangement joins TRBV25-1 to TRBJ2-3; 12 positions match TRBD2. The CDR3 loop spans 19 amino acids. Germline V CDR1 and CDR2: MGHDK, SYGVNS. J lost 6 bases, V lost 6 bases, and 19 bases had no gene match. The DNA for the CDR3 is TGTGCCAGCAGCGCGAGACCGGAACTAGCGGGAGGTGGGTCGGATACGCAGTATTTT. It codes for CASSARPELAGGGSDTQYF.

There are a few counts of this clonotype. V usage is TRBV5-5 and J usage is TRBJ2-7; D perhaps matches TRBD2 (6 bases). This CDR3 is built from 16 residues. The ends were cut back, 1 base at V and 1 base at J, with 15 bases in the middle. Germline CDR1 is SGHKS and CDR2 is YYEKEE (reference sequence). For the CDR3, the DNA is TGTGCCAGCAGCTTGCCGCGTTGGGGGGAATCCTACGAGCAGTACTTC. It specifies CASSLPRWGESYEQYF.

V gene TRBV28 combines with J gene TRBJ2-4; D may be TRBD1 (6 bases). V lost 4 bases and J 8 bases, leaving 15 bases between the germline ends. CDR3 size: 14 residues. Germline CDR1 and CDR2: MDHEN and SYDVKM. DNA for the CDR3: TGTGCCAGCAGTTGGGGCCGGAAGGGGGACATTCAGTACTTC. It codes for CASSWGRKGDIQYF.

The V call is TRBV7-2, the J call TRBJ1-6, with TRBD1 identical over 8 bases. Trimming cost V 7 bases and J 9 bases; bases outside gene matches: 8. The length of the CDR3 is 14 residues. Germline V gene sequence: CDR1 SGHTA, CDR2 FQGNSA. The CDR3 region has the DNA TGTGCCAGCACCTCTGGACAGGGTATTTCACCCCTCCACTTT. Protein product: CASTSGQGISPLHF.

This clonotype was recorded at least ten times. This chain joins TRBV20-1 and TRBJ2-5, with D unclear. The V and J ends lost 6 bases and 2 bases respectively, with 16 bases between them. The CDR3 covers 14 residues. Germline lookup yields CDR1 DFQATT and CDR2 SNEGSKA (reference sequence). CDR3 residues: CSAGTAKEQETQYF. The CDR3 nucleotides read TGCAGTGCCGGCACCGCCAAGGAGCAAGAGACCCAGTACTTC.